A single T cell receptor (beta chain) is shown here with its context. Original handling: Reference gene primer amplification yielded estimated nucleated cell counts. Sequencing was performed with immunoSEQ multiplex PCR; in TCRdb, only in-frame clones are kept and a portion is missing. V, J and clone size are taken as reported in that table, and D and trimming were inferred from the DNA itself. The data hold 100,000 to 150,000 clones, with more than 75% observed a single time. This specimen comes from a study of blood T cell repertoires in COVID-19. The wider study: Samples came from the United States, Italy and Spain, spanning acute and convalescent COVID-19. T cells, B-cell-depleted T cells, or PBMCs provided the cDNA or gDNA that served as material.

Sequenced input: peripheral blood. The TCR comes from a man aged 55-75 years with acute or convalescent COVID-19.

The CDR3 region has the DNA TGTGCCAGCAGTTTCGGGACAGGGGGCGGGCTGTTTTTT. Its protein product is CASSFGTGGGLFF. This chain uses TRBV12-3 or TRBV12-4 with TRBJ1-4; 12 positions match TRBD1. V shed 3 bases and J 14 bases; nucleotides not matched to a gene: 4. The CDR3 is made up of 13 amino acids.